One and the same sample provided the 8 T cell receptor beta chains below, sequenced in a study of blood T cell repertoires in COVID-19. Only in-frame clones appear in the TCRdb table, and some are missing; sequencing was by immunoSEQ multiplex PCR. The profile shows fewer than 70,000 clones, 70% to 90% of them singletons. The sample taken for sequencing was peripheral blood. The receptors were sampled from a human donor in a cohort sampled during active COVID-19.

CDR3 in amino acids: CASSNRWTGYPYEQYF. In nucleotides, the CDR3 is TGTGCCAGCAGCAATCGTTGGACAGGGTACCCCTACGAGCAGTACTTC. V gene TRBV21-1 combines with J gene TRBJ2-7; TRBD1, the table's D call, was not compared with the DNA. TRBV21-1 is flagged as a pseudogene. The CDR3 is 16 residues long.

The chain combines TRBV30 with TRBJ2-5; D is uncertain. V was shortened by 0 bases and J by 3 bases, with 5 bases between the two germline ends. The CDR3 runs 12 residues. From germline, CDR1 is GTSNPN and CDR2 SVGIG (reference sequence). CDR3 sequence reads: CAWSVREETQYF. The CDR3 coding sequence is TGTGCCTGGAGTGTACGGGAAGAGACCCAGTACTTC.

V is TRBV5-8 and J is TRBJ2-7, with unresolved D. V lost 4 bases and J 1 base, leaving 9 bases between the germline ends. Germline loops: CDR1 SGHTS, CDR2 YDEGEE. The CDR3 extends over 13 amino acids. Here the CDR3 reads CASSPRYSYEQYF. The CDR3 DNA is TGTGCCAGCAGCCCCAGGTATTCCTACGAGCAGTACTTC.

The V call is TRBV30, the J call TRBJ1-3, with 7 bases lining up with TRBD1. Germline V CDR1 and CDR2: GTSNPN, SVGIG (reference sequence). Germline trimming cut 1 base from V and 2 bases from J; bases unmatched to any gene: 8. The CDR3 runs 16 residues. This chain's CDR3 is CAWSEGQSLPGNTIYF. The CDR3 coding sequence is TGTGCCTGGAGTGAGGGACAGTCCCTCCCTGGAAACACCATATATTTT. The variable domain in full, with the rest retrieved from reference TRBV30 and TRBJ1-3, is SQTIHQWPATLVQPVGSPLSLECTVEGTSNPNLYWYRQAAGRGLQLLFYSVGIGQISSEVPQNLSASRPQDRQFILSSKKLLLSDSGFYLCAWSEGQSLPGNTIYFGEGSWLTVV.

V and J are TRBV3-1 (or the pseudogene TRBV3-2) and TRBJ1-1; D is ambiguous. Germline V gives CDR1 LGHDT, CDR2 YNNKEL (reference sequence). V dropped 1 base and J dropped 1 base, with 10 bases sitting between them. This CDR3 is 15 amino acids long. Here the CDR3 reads CASSQGAYRNTEAFF. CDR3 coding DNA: TGTGCCAGCAGCCAAGGGGCTTATAGGAACACTGAAGCTTTCTTT.

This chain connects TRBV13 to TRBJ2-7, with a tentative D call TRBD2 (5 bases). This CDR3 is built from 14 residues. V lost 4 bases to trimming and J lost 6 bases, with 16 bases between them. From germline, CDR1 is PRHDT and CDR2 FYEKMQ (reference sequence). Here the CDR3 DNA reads TGTGCCAGCAGCTCCGGTCCTACTAGACGCGAGCAGTACTTC. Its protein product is CASSSGPTRREQYF.

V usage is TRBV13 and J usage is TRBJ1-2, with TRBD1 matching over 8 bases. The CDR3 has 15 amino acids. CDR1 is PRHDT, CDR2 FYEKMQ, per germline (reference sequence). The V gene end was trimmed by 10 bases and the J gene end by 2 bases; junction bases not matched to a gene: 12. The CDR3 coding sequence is TGTGCCACATGGGCAGGGGGCGCGGTAAACTATGGCTACACCTTC. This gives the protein CATWAGGAVNYGYTF.

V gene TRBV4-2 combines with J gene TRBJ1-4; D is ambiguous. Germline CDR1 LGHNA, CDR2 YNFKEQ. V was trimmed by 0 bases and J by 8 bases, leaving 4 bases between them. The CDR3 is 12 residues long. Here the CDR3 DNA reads TGTGCCAGCAGCCAAGATCTCGAAAAACTGTTTTTT. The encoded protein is CASSQDLEKLFF.